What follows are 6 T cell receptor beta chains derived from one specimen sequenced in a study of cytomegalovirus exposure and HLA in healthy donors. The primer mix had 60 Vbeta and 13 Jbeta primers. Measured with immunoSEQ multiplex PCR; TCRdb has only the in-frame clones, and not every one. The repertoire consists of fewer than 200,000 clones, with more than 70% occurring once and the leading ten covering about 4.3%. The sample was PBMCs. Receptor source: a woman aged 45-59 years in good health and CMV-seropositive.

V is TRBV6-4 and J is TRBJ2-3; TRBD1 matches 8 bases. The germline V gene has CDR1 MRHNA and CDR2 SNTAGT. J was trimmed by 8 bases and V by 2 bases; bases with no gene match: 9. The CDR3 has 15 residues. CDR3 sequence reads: CASSDPLDRAGTQYF. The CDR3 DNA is TGTGCCAGCAGTGACCCGCTGGACAGGGCCGGTACGCAGTATTTT.

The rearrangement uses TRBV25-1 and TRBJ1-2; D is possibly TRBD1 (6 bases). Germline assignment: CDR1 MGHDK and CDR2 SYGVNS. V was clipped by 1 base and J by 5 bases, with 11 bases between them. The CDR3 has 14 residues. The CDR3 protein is CASSESDRKYGYTF. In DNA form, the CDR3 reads TGTGCCAGCAGTGAATCGGACAGAAAATATGGCTACACCTTC.

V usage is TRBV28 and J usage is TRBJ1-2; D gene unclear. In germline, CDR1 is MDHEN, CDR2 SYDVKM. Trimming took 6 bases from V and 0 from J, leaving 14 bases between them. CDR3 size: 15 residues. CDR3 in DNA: TGTGCCAGCAGCTCCGACACCAACTCTAACTATGGCTACACCTTC. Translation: CASSSDTNSNYGYTF.

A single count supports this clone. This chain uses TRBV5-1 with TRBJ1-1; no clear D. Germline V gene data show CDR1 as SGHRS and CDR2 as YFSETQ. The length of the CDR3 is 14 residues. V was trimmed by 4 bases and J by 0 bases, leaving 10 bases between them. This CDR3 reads CASSNGYMNTEAFF. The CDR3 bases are TGCGCCAGCAGCAACGGTTATATGAACACTGAAGCTTTCTTT.

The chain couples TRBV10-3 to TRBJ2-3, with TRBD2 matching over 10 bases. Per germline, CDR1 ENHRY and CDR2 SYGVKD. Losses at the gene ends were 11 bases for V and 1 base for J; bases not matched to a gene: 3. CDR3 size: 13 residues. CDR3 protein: CASGTSGTDTQYF. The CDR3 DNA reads TGTGCCTCCGGGACTAGCGGCACAGATACGCAGTATTTT.

CDR3 in amino acids: CARSESGANYGYTF. Here the CDR3 DNA reads TGTGCCAGAAGCGAGAGCGGAGCTAACTATGGCTACACCTTC. The chain uses TRBV5-3 and TRBJ1-2; no reliable D call. TRBV5-3 is an open reading frame, and its role is uncertain. V was shortened by 4 bases and J by 0 bases, with 10 bases between the two germline ends. This CDR3 has 14 residues.